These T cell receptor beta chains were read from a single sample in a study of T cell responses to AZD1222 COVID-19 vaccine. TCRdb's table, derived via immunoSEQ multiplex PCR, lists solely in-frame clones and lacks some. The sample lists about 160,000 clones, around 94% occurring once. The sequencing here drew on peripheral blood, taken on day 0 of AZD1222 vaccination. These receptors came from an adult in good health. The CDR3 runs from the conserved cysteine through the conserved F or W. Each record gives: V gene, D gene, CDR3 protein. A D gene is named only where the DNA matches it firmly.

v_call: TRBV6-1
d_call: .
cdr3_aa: CASSDSGPGIQTNEKLFF

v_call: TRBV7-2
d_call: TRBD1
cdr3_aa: CASSIRPRDRGEETQYF

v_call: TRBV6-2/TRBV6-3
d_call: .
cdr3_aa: CASSYSIRSKWRPQYF

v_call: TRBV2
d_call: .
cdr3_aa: CASSSGFAGELFF

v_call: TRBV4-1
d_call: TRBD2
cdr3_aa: CASSPRLAGYNEQFF

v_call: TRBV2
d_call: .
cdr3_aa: CASSSQTNTEAFF

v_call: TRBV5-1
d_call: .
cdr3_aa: CASRPLGSPRNEQFF

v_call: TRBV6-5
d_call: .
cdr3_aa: CASSSTGYSNQPQHF

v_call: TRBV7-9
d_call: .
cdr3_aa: CASSLVGGAGGYTF

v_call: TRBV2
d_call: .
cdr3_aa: CASSIIQGRHYGYTF

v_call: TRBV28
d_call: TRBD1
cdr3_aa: CASSGSTGGQTGELFF

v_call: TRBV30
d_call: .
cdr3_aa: CAWSVQGVEKLFF

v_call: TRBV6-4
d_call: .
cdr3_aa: CASSLNSGANVLTF

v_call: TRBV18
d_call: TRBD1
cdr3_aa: CASSPPIQGANGYTF

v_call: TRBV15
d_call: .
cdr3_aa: CATSSQGPTEAFF

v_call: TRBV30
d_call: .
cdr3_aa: CAWNNGSLYEQFF

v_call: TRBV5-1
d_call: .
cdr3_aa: CASSLGDYGYTF

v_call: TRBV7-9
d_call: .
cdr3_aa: CAAQGIGELFF

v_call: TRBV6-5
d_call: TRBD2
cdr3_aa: CASSRAGGDETQYF

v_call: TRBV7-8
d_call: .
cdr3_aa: CASSFPGREKLFF

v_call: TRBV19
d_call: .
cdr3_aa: CASSSWQGGTDTQYF

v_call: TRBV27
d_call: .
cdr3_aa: CASSLSAGQGYTF

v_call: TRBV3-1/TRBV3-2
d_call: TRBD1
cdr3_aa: CASSTGASNTEAFF

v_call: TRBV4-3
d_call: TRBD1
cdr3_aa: CASSQDWAGGRNTEAFF

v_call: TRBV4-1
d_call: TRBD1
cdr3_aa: CASSQTTTGTRGYTF

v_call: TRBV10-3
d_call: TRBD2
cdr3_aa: CAISPGTSGGFYNEQFF

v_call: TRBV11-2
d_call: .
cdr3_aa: CASSLDLPVTGNTIYF

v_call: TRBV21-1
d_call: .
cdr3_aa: CASSKEESSMGGIQYF

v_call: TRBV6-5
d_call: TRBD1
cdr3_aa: CASSFRDRDSPLHF

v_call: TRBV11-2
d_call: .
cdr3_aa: CASSITSGETQYF

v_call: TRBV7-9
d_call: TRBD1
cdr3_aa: CASSSWDRNYGYTF

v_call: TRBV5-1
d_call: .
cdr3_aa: CASSFGGGNTGELFF

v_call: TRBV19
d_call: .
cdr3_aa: CASSKGDSITGNTIYF

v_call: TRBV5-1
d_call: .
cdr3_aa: CASSLNRANYGYTF

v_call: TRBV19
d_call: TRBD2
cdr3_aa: CASSLLAGGPADTQYF

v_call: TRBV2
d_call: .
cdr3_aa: CASSEEGGLRNTEAFF

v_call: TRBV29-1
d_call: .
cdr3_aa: CSVEGLVSYTDTQYF

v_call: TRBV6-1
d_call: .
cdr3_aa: CASSGEIRDTVSNQPQHF

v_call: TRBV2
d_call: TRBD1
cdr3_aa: CASSARDSRFTGELFF